This is a list of T cell receptor beta chains from one sample in a study of cytomegalovirus exposure and HLA in healthy donors. Data came from immunoSEQ multiplex PCR; TCRdb stores just in-frame clones and leaves some out. The sample contains over 130,000 clones, approximately 85% of which appear only once. The material sequenced was PBMCs. The origin of the receptors is a woman aged 40 to 50 in good health and CMV-seronegative. CDR3s include the opening cysteine and the closing phenylalanine or tryptophan. The order of the fields is D gene, clone size, J gene, V gene, CDR3 length, CDR3 protein, CDR3 DNA. The D gene is left open where the match is weak. Some rows mark clone size as missing; the rest say once, few, many or name a class of expanded clone.

NA,NA,TRBJ2-5,TRBV7-6,12,CASSPQGGEQYF,TGTGCCAGCAGTCCACAGGGGGGGGAGCAGTACTTC
NA,NA,TRBJ2-5,TRBV4-1,12,CASSQDLQTQYF,TGCGCCAGCAGCCAAGATCTACAGACCCAGTACTTC
TRBD1,NA,TRBJ2-7,TRBV10-3,14,CAISVPGQTVEQYF,TGTGCCATCAGTGTTCCGGGACAGACCGTGGAGCAGTACTTC
TRBD1,NA,TRBJ1-2,TRBV5-5,15,CASSLVAGQGAGYTF,TGTGCCAGCAGCTTGGTGGCGGGACAGGGCGCTGGCTACACCTTC
TRBD1,NA,TRBJ2-3,TRBV9,15,CASSLGQTSTDTQYF,TGTGCCAGCAGCCTGGGACAGACTAGCACAGATACGCAGTATTTT
NA,NA,TRBJ1-6,TRBV6-6,15,CASSYGTGRRSPLHF,TGTGCCAGCAGTTACGGAACAGGGAGACGATCACCCCTCCACTTT
NA,NA,TRBJ2-6,TRBV5-1,15,CASSSTGTGANVLTF,TGCGCCAGCAGCTCAACAGGGACTGGGGCCAACGTCCTGACTTTC
NA,NA,TRBJ1-2,TRBV27,13,CASSLVGSYGYTF,TGTGCCAGCAGTTTAGTCGGGTCCTATGGCTACACCTTC
TRBD2,NA,TRBJ2-7,TRBV6-5,15,CASSRTSGAAYEQYF,TGTGCCAGCAGTCGCACTAGCGGGGCGGCCTACGAGCAGTACTTC
TRBD2,NA,TRBJ2-3,TRBV27,15,CASSAPMGGSDTQYF,TGTGCCAGCAGTGCCCCTATGGGAGGGTCAGATACGCAGTATTTT
NA,NA,TRBJ2-5,TRBV7-9,12,CSSSLNQETQYF,TGTTCCAGCAGTCTTAACCAAGAGACCCAGTACTTC
TRBD2,NA,TRBJ2-7,TRBV10-2,14,CASSGPAGGYEQYF,TGCGCCAGCAGTGGGCCAGCGGGAGGCTACGAGCAGTACTTC
TRBD2,NA,TRBJ2-7,TRBV6-9,20,CASSSAPSILAGGSRYEQYF,TGTGCCAGCAGTTCCGCCCCTTCCATCCTAGCGGGAGGCTCGCGCTACGAGCAGTACTTC
TRBD2,once,TRBJ2-7,TRBV5-8,14,CASSQGGGRYEQYF,TGTGCCAGCAGCCAAGGAGGCGGGAGGTACGAGCAGTACTTC
TRBD1,NA,TRBJ1-2,TRBV27,13,CASSLLGQGGYTF,TGTGCCAGCAGTCTCCTCGGACAGGGCGGCTACACCTTC
TRBD2,once,TRBJ2-5,TRBV5-6,17,CASSSDLAVVIQETQYF,TGTGCCAGCAGCTCCGATCTAGCGGTCGTCATCCAAGAGACCCAGTACTTC
TRBD2,NA,TRBJ2-1,TRBV7-2,15,CASSFLAGRGNEQFF,TGTGCCAGCAGCTTTCTCGCAGGGAGGGGAAATGAGCAGTTCTTC
TRBD2,NA,TRBJ2-7,TRBV19,15,CASRPTPGLAYEQYF,TGTGCCAGTAGACCCACCCCGGGACTAGCCTACGAGCAGTACTTC
NA,NA,TRBJ2-7,TRBV7-2,14,CASSLVLLRYEQYF,TGTGCCAGCAGCTTAGTACTTCTACGCTACGAGCAGTACTTC
NA,few,TRBJ1-1,TRBV13,11,CASSLQVEAFF,TGTGCCAGCAGCTTACAGGTTGAAGCTTTCTTT
NA,NA,TRBJ2-7,TRBV5-1,13,CASSLGGGDEQYF,TGCGCCAGCAGCTTGGGAGGGGGGGACGAGCAGTACTTC
TRBD1,NA,TRBJ1-4,TRBV30,17,CAWSVGTVMGANEKLFF,TGTGCCTGGAGTGTGGGGACAGTCATGGGAGCTAATGAAAAACTGTTTTTT
TRBD2,NA,TRBJ2-7,TRBV5-4,15,CASSSTSGRTNEQYF,TGTGCCAGCAGCTCAACTAGCGGGAGAACCAACGAGCAGTACTTC
NA,NA,TRBJ1-2,TRBV2,16,CASSEAQGSRATGYTF,TGTGCCAGCAGTGAAGCGCAGGGGAGCAGGGCGACTGGCTACACCTTC
NA,NA,TRBJ2-3,TRBV9,19,CASSGGGPGWGGVPDTQYF,TGTGCCAGCAGCGGCGGGGGCCCAGGCTGGGGGGGAGTGCCAGATACGCAGTATTTT
NA,NA,TRBJ2-1,TRBV6-6,15,CASSSVLMTYNEQFF,TGTGCCAGCAGTTCCGTTCTTATGACTTACAATGAGCAGTTCTTC
NA,few,TRBJ2-7,TRBV19,13,CASSLLQGKEQYF,TGTGCCAGTAGCCTCTTACAGGGTAAGGAGCAGTACTTC
TRBD1,NA,TRBJ1-4,TRBV5-4,15,CASSWGDRGPEKLFF,TGTGCCAGCAGCTGGGGGGACAGGGGGCCTGAAAAACTGTTTTTT
TRBD2,once,TRBJ2-1,TRBV10-3,15,CAISESTRGYNEQFF,TGTGCCATCAGTGAGTCGACGCGGGGGTACAATGAGCAGTTCTTC
NA,NA,TRBJ2-1,TRBV7-2,15,CASSSEGGNYNEQFF,TGTGCCAGCAGCTCGGAGGGGGGGAACTACAATGAGCAGTTCTTC
NA,NA,TRBJ1-1,TRBV29-1,13,CSAGVGVNTEAFF,TGCAGCGCAGGAGTAGGGGTGAACACTGAAGCTTTCTTT
NA,NA,TRBJ2-7,TRBV9,13,CASSLGTDNEQYF,TGTGCCAGCAGCTTGGGGACTGACAACGAGCAGTACTTC
NA,NA,TRBJ1-3,TRBV7-9,14,CSSSLEARGNTIYF,TGTTCCAGCAGCTTAGAAGCAAGGGGGAACACCATATATTTT
NA,once,TRBJ2-2,TRBV7-3,13,CASSSPGTGELFF,TGTGCCAGCAGCTCTCCAGGCACCGGGGAGCTGTTTTTT
NA,NA,TRBJ2-3,TRBV28,13,CATEEFQVDTQYF,TGTGCCACGGAAGAGTTTCAGGTAGATACGCAGTATTTT
NA,few,TRBJ2-7,TRBV4-3,17,CASSQDLYGGRAYEQYF,TGCGCCAGCAGCCAAGATCTGTACGGCGGGCGGGCCTACGAGCAGTACTTC
TRBD1,NA,TRBJ2-7,TRBV5-1,16,CASSLDLGQGPYEQYF,TGCGCCAGCAGCTTGGACTTGGGACAGGGCCCTTACGAGCAGTACTTC
NA,NA,TRBJ2-5,TRBV19,11,CASRREETQYF,TGTGCCAGTAGGAGGGAAGAGACCCAGTACTTC
TRBD1,NA,TRBJ2-2,TRBV5-1,14,CASSLVQGTGELFF,TGCGCCAGCAGCTTGGTACAGGGGACCGGGGAGCTGTTTTTT
TRBD2,NA,TRBJ2-1,TRBV7-3,15,CASSLRTSGYNEQFF,TGTGCCAGCAGCCTCCGGACTAGCGGATACAATGAGCAGTTCTTC
NA,NA,TRBJ2-2,TRBV7-6,12,CASSLVVGELFF,TGTGCCAGCAGCTTAGTCGTCGGGGAGCTGTTTTTT
TRBD2,NA,TRBJ2-3,TRBV7-9,16,CASSPPGLARSDTQYF,TGTGCCAGCAGCCCACCGGGACTAGCGCGTTCAGATACGCAGTATTTT
TRBD2,NA,TRBJ2-4,TRBV5-4,15,CASSLGGLAENIQYF,TGTGCCAGCAGCTTGGGGGGACTAGCGGAAAACATTCAGTACTTC
NA,NA,TRBJ2-7,TRBV27,13,CASTHRGGYEQYF,TGTGCCAGCACTCACAGGGGGGGGTACGAGCAGTACTTC
TRBD1,NA,TRBJ1-1,TRBV7-8,14,CASSSDRGNTEAFF,TGTGCCAGCAGCTCGGACAGGGGGAATACTGAAGCTTTCTTT
NA,NA,TRBJ1-6,TRBV5-4,16,CASSFNIRPYNSPLHF,TGTGCCAGCAGCTTCAACATCCGCCCATATAATTCACCCCTCCACTTT
NA,NA,TRBJ1-5,TRBV10-2,13,CAGALNSNQPQHF,TGCGCCGGGGCCTTAAATAGCAATCAGCCCCAGCATTTT
NA,NA,TRBJ2-3,TRBV5-1,14,CASSSGQVTDTQYF,TGCGCCAGCAGCTCTGGACAAGTCACAGATACGCAGTATTTT
NA,NA,TRBJ2-3,TRBV5-5,15,CASSHRKLSTDTQYF,TGTGCCAGCAGCCACCGTAAGCTCAGCACAGATACGCAGTATTTT
TRBD1,NA,TRBJ1-2,TRBV29-1,17,CSLSTRDRGRRLDGYTF,TGCAGTCTCTCCACCCGGGACAGGGGCCGACGATTGGATGGCTACACCTTC
NA,NA,TRBJ1-5,TRBV10-2,16,CASSGRGSWSNQPQHF,TGCGCCAGCAGCGGCAGGGGATCGTGGAGCAATCAGCCCCAGCATTTT
NA,NA,TRBJ2-7,TRBV11-3,16,CASSLDSIGQVYEQYF,TGTGCCAGCAGCTTAGATTCTATAGGACAAGTCTACGAGCAGTACTTC